Following are 21 T cell receptor beta chains from one sample sequenced in a study of blood T cell repertoires in COVID-19. Method: immunoSEQ multiplex PCR; TCRdb's copy keeps in-frame clones and lacks some. Here the sample spans about 61,000 clones, approximately 80% being singletons. Specimen: peripheral blood. These receptors were collected from a woman in her seventies with acute or convalescent COVID-19.

The rearrangement joins TRBV4-1 to TRBJ2-5; TRBD2 is a possible D gene (6 bases). Germline CDR1 MGHRA, CDR2 YSYEKL. The V and J ends lost 4 bases and 5 bases respectively, with 14 bases between them. The CDR3 sequence is 14 residues long. CDR3 loop: CASSLGSRGETQYF. The CDR3 nucleotides are TGCGCCAGCAGCCTCGGGTCACGGGGGGAGACCCAGTACTTC.

This chain joins TRBV21-1 and TRBJ2-7; the listed D gene, TRBD2, was not tested against the DNA. TRBV21-1 is a documented pseudogene. The CDR3 sequence is 14 residues long. Here the CDR3 DNA reads TGTGCCAGCAGCAAGAGCTCGGGGTGCCACGAGCAGTACTTC. Amino acid sequence: CASSKSSGCHEQYF.

The chain uses TRBV5-6 and TRBJ1-2, with 7 nucleotides matching TRBD1. CDR3 length equals 13 residues. Germline CDR1 is SGHDT and CDR2 is YYEEEE. V shed 4 bases and J 2 bases; nucleotides not matched to a gene: 2. CDR3 sequence reads: CASSADRNYGYTF. CDR3 nucleotide sequence: TGTGCCAGCAGCGCGGACAGGAACTATGGCTACACCTTC.

The chain employs TRBV7-2 and TRBJ2-3; 7 bases fit TRBD2. The length of the CDR3 is 15 residues. Germline lookup yields CDR1 SGHTA and CDR2 FQGNSA. The V segment lost 5 bases and the J segment 2 bases; nucleotides outside the gene matches: 7. CDR3 DNA: TGTGCCAGCAGCCCTACGCGGGGGACCACAGATACGCAGTATTTT. It translates to CASSPTRGTTDTQYF.

V and J are TRBV30 and TRBJ1-2; 10 bases map to TRBD1. This CDR3 is 13 amino acids long. The germline gives CDR1 GTSNPN, CDR2 SVGIG (reference sequence). V shed 4 bases, J shed 5 bases, and the junction held 4 bases outside the gene matches. Here the CDR3 DNA reads TGTGCCTGGAAGGGGACAGGGGTGTATGGCTACACCTTC. This codes for CAWKGTGVYGYTF.

This chain links TRBV5-4 with TRBJ2-7; 8 bases agree with TRBD1. The CDR3 length is 16 residues. Germline loops: CDR1 SGHNT, CDR2 YYREEE (reference sequence). Trimming removed 4 bases from V and 3 bases from J; junction bases left unmatched: 12. The CDR3 region is CASSKRTGTSFYEQYF. DNA of the CDR3: TGTGCCAGCAGCAAGCGGACAGGGACGAGCTTCTACGAGCAGTACTTC.

This chain joins TRBV3-1 (or the pseudogene TRBV3-2) and TRBJ2-3; D not resolved. This CDR3 has 14 amino acids. The V gene lost 3 bases and the J gene lost 6 bases, with 13 bases spanning the gap. Per germline, CDR1 LGHDT and CDR2 YNNKEL (reference sequence). As DNA, the CDR3 is TGTGCCAGCAGCCATGGCGGTCCTAAGGATACGCAGTATTTT. It specifies CASSHGGPKDTQYF.

The rearrangement uses TRBV5-1 and TRBJ1-1, with D possibly matching TRBD1 (6 bases). The CDR3 loop spans 15 amino acids. Trimming took 0 bases from V and 2 from J, leaving 11 bases between them. Germline-derived CDR1 and CDR2 are SGHRS and YFSETQ. The CDR3 DNA is TGCGCCAGCAGCTTGGCGGGGGGCTTAAACACTGAAGCTTTCTTT. It translates to CASSLAGGLNTEAFF.

The chain couples TRBV10-2 to TRBJ2-1; perhaps TRBD2 as D (6 bases). The CDR3 contains 16 residues. Germline CDR1 and CDR2: WSHSY and SAAADI. The ends were cut back, 4 bases at V and 0 bases at J, with 13 bases in the middle. As DNA, the CDR3 is TGCGCCAGCAGTGCAGGCGGGGTTAGCTCCTACAATGAGCAGTTCTTC. As protein: CASSAGGVSSYNEQFF.

This clone was seen a handful of times. The chain combines TRBV6-6 with TRBJ1-1; D is unclear. Trimming removed 1 base at V and 5 bases at J, with 8 bases between. Germline CDR1 reads MNHNY; CDR2 reads SVGAGI (reference sequence). The CDR3 consists of 13 residues. DNA of the CDR3: TGTGCCAGCAGTTACTTGGGAGAGACTGAAGCTTTCTTT. Translating it yields CASSYLGETEAFF.

This clone was observed a few times. The V and J genes are TRBV7-3 and TRBJ2-4; D is uncertain. CDR1 SGHTA and CDR2 FQGTGA come from the germline V gene. CDR3 length equals 13 residues. V was pared by 4 bases and J by 7 bases, with 11 bases between. The chain's CDR3 is CASSSSSGNIQYF. The CDR3 region has the DNA TGTGCCAGCAGCTCATCTAGTGGCAACATTCAGTACTTC.

This chain joins TRBV11-2 and TRBJ2-3, with 11 bases fitting TRBD2. CDR1 and CDR2 from the germline V gene are SGHAT and FQNNGV. V lost 2 bases to trimming and J lost 9 bases; unmatched junction nucleotides: 7. There are 15 residues in the CDR3. CDR3 in amino acids: CASSLFVAGGQTQYF. CDR3 nucleotides: TGTGCCAGCAGCTTATTTGTAGCGGGGGGGCAAACGCAGTATTTT.

The chain combines TRBV7-7 with TRBJ2-1; 10 bases match TRBD2. CDR3 length equals 15 residues. Germline V CDR1 and CDR2: SSHAT, FNYEAQ (reference sequence). V was pared by 1 base and J by 6 bases, with 3 bases of the junction left unmatched. The CDR3, as DNA: TGTGCCAGCAGCTTAGGAGCGGGGGGGTTCAATGAGCAGTTCTTC. It codes for CASSLGAGGFNEQFF.

The table lists this clone with a count of one. This chain uses TRBV15 with TRBJ2-1; TRBD1 aligns across 7 bases. V shed 4 bases, J shed 4 bases, and the junction held 7 bases outside the gene matches. This CDR3 is built from 15 residues. From germline, CDR1 is LNHNV and CDR2 YYDKDF (reference sequence). The DNA of the CDR3 is TGTGCCACCAGCACCCAACGGACAGGTTACAATGAGCAGTTCTTC. It yields the protein CATSTQRTGYNEQFF.

This chain joins TRBV4-1 and TRBJ1-2; TRBD1 is a possible D gene (6 bases). The CDR3 consists of 13 residues. Germline V gene data show CDR1 as MGHRA and CDR2 as YSYEKL. The V and J ends lost 1 base and 7 bases respectively, with 10 bases between them. Written as DNA, the CDR3 is TGCGCCAGCAGCCAAGGGCAGGGGCTTGGCTACACCTTC. Protein sequence: CASSQGQGLGYTF.

The chain recombines TRBV6-5 with TRBJ1-3; the D is unclear. Germline values: CDR1 MNHEY, CDR2 SVGAGI. This CDR3 has 13 residues. V gave up 6 bases and J gave up 0 bases, with 6 bases separating them. CDR3 bases: TGTGCCAGCAGGGCCCCCTCTGGAAACACCATATATTTT. The encoded protein is CASRAPSGNTIYF.

The rearrangement joins TRBV29-1 to TRBJ1-4; D is ambiguous. The germline V and J ends were trimmed by 0 bases and 7 bases, with 6 bases remaining between them. Germline V gene sequence: CDR1 SQVTM, CDR2 ANQGSEA. CDR3 length equals 12 residues. Here the CDR3 reads CSVEERGEKLFF. CDR3 bases: TGCAGCGTTGAAGAGCGGGGTGAAAAACTGTTTTTT.

DNA of the CDR3: TGTGCCAGTTCAGGGCCCGGCTACACCTTC. Translation: CASSGPGYTF. This chain links TRBV9 with TRBJ1-2; a possible D gene is TRBD1 (5 bases). The length of the CDR3 is 10 residues. CDR1 and CDR2 from the germline V gene are SGDLS and YYNGEE. Trimming shortened V by 8 bases and J by 8 bases, and 10 bases separated the two germline ends.

This chain uses TRBV11-2 with TRBJ2-1; 11 bases map to TRBD2. From germline, CDR1 is SGHAT and CDR2 FQNNGV. V lost 2 bases to trimming and J lost 2 bases; unmatched junction nucleotides: 2. The CDR3 spans 16 residues. CDR3 region: CASSLLAGGPYNEQFF. As DNA, the CDR3 is TGTGCCAGCAGCTTACTAGCGGGGGGTCCCTACAATGAGCAGTTCTTC.

This chain joins TRBV4-2 and TRBJ2-3, with D possibly TRBD2 on 5 matching bases. Germline values: CDR1 LGHNA, CDR2 YNFKEQ. V was trimmed by 0 bases and J by 3 bases, leaving 10 bases between them. The CDR3 is 15 residues long. CDR3 sequence reads: CASSQDPSNTDTQYF. DNA of the CDR3: TGTGCCAGCAGCCAAGACCCTAGCAATACAGATACGCAGTATTTT.

V gene TRBV9 combines with J gene TRBJ1-4; 7 bases agree with TRBD1. Germline CDR1 reads SGDLS; CDR2 reads YYNGEE. This CDR3 is built from 14 residues. V gave up 5 bases and J gave up 8 bases; unmatched junction bases: 9. The DNA of the CDR3 is TGTGCCAGCAGTGCTAAGGGGGCGCACGAAAAACTGTTTTTT. Translated, it gives CASSAKGAHEKLFF.